This T cell receptor beta chain stems from a study of blood T cell repertoires in COVID-19. Across the whole study: Both acute and convalescent COVID-19 samples were obtained from the United States, Italy and Spain. T cells, B-cell-depleted T cells, or PBMCs provided the cDNA or gDNA that served as material.

Authors' methods: Amplification with reference gene primers provided the estimates of nucleated cell counts. Here immunoSEQ multiplex PCR was the method, and the copy in TCRdb shows in-frame clones only, minus some. That table supplies the V and J calls and clone size; D and trimming were determined from the DNA. The sample holds around 300,000 clones, about 90% seen once. Germline V lookup: CDR1 KGHDR, CDR2 SFDVKD. Trimming cost V 3 bases and J 0 bases; bases outside gene matches: 3. This CDR3 has 16 amino acids. This clone showed up just once. J is TRBJ2-1 and V is TRBV24-1, with 8 positions matching TRBD1. The sequenced sample was PBMCs or T cells enriched from blood (not recorded which). This TCR derives from a woman younger than 35 with acute COVID-19. CDR3 residues: CATSDQGAGSYNEQFF. DNA for the CDR3: TGTGCCACCAGTGATCAGGGGGCGGGCTCCTACAATGAGCAGTTCTTC.